The next 27 T cell receptor beta chains were all read from a single sample in a study of T cells in localized non-small cell lung cancer. TCRdb's table, derived via immunoSEQ multiplex PCR, lists solely in-frame clones and lacks some. The table lists around 40,000 clones, approximately 86% of them singletons. The sequencing here drew on peripheral blood, taken before any cancer treatment. The receptors here all came from a man aged 40 to 70 with stage I lung adenocarcinoma.

The chain uses TRBV5-5 and TRBJ1-5, with 10 bases matching TRBD1. Germline V gene sequence: CDR1 SGHKS, CDR2 YYEKEE (reference sequence). The CDR3 totals 16 residues. V dropped 0 bases and J dropped 7; count of bases not matched to a gene: 7. The CDR3, as DNA: TGTGCCAGCAGCTTGGGTCCGGACAGGGGGAAACAGCCCCAGCATTTT. As protein: CASSLGPDRGKQPQHF.

The count of this clone is one. CDR3 DNA sequence: TGCAGCGTCGGAGGGGGGGACACAGATACGCAGTATTTT. Translation: CSVGGGDTDTQYF. The J gene is TRBJ2-3, the V gene TRBV29-1, with D possibly being TRBD2 (7 bases). The V end lost 6 bases, the J end lost 2 bases, and 12 bases lay between the germline ends. The CDR3 is 13 amino acids. The germline V gene has CDR1 SQVTM and CDR2 ANQGSEA.

The chain links TRBV7-2 to TRBJ2-7; 12 bases map to TRBD1. The junction had 5 bases not matched to a gene; V was cut back by 3 bases and J by 5 bases. The CDR3 covers 15 residues. Looked up from germline, CDR1 is SGHTA and CDR2 is FQGNSA. This chain's CDR3 is CASSFWGQGADEQYF. CDR3 coding DNA: TGTGCCAGCAGCTTTTGGGGACAGGGGGCCGACGAGCAGTACTTC.

The chain couples TRBV7-2 to TRBJ2-1; D might be TRBD2 (6 bases). V was clipped by 1 base and J by 10 bases, with 8 bases between them. Germline CDR1 SGHTA, CDR2 FQGNSA. The CDR3 length is 12 residues. CDR3 residues: CASSLGREEQFF. CDR3 nucleotides: TGTGCCAGCAGCTTAGGGCGGGAAGAGCAGTTCTTC.

This clone has just one count. The genes are TRBV7-6 and TRBJ1-1; the D is unclear. Germline CDR1 SGHVS, CDR2 FNYEAQ. The CDR3 loop spans 13 amino acids. Trimming took 5 bases from V and 1 from J, leaving 8 bases between them. The CDR3 spells CASSHAQNTEAFF. In nucleotides, the CDR3 is TGTGCCAGCAGCCATGCACAGAACACTGAAGCTTTCTTT.

The chain combines TRBV5-8 with TRBJ2-5; D remains ambiguous. Per the germline V gene, CDR1 is SGHTS and CDR2 is YDEGEE. With 6 bases removed from V and 7 bases from J, the gap between germline ends came to 13 bases. The CDR3 contains 12 residues. CDR3 region: CASTERGRTQYF. In DNA form, the CDR3 reads TGTGCCAGCACCGAGCGTGGACGGACCCAGTACTTC.

This clone showed up just once. This chain connects TRBV4-1 to TRBJ2-2, with TRBD2 identical over 10 bases. This CDR3 has 17 residues. Trimming at V came to 2 bases and at J to 4 bases, leaving 7 bases not matched to a gene. Germline CDR1 reads MGHRA; CDR2 reads YSYEKL. The CDR3 sequence: CASSQYSSGSSTGELFF. The CDR3 DNA reads TGCGCCAGCAGCCAATACTCTAGCGGGAGCAGCACCGGGGAGCTGTTTTTT.

The genes are TRBV6-5 and TRBJ1-5, with D perhaps TRBD1 (5 bases). Per germline, CDR1 MNHEY and CDR2 SVGAGI. The CDR3 runs to 14 residues. Trimming removed 6 bases at V and 3 bases at J, with 12 bases between. The CDR3 DNA sequence: TGTGCCAGCAGGCCTAGACAGATCAATCAGCCCCAGCATTTT. This gives the protein CASRPRQINQPQHF.

This sequence joins TRBV7-9 and TRBJ2-5; D remains unclear. The CDR3 sequence is 14 residues long. Germline CDR1 is SEHNR and CDR2 is FQNEAQ (reference sequence). V dropped 7 bases and J dropped 1 base, with 13 bases sitting between them. CDR3 bases: TGTGCCAGCACCTCCCTGGGCGGCCAAGAGACCCAGTACTTC. It encodes CASTSLGGQETQYF.

The chain carries TRBV6-5 and TRBJ2-2; 8 bases align to TRBD2. The germline V gene has CDR1 MNHEY and CDR2 SVGAGI. CDR3 size: 14 residues. The V segment lost 2 bases and the J segment 4 bases; nucleotides outside the gene matches: 0. The CDR3 is CASSYAGGTGELFF. In DNA form, the CDR3 reads TGTGCCAGCAGTTACGCGGGAGGCACCGGGGAGCTGTTTTTT.

The chain couples TRBV28 to TRBJ2-1, with 10 bases matching TRBD2. The germline V gene has CDR1 MDHEN and CDR2 SYDVKM. The V gene end was trimmed by 6 bases and the J gene end by 7 bases; junction bases not matched to a gene: 15. The CDR3 spans 17 residues. CDR3 nucleotides: TGTGCCAGCAGCGCCCCGCCTCTAGCGGGAGCGCGAAATGAGCAGTTCTTC. As protein: CASSAPPLAGARNEQFF.

The chain employs TRBV2 and TRBJ2-7; maybe TRBD2 (7 bases). The CDR3 totals 13 residues. Trimming took 6 bases from V and 8 from J, leaving 17 bases between them. The V gene's germline CDR1 is SNHLY and CDR2 FYNNEI. CDR3 in DNA: TGTGCCAGCAGCTTTACGGCGGGGGCCAAGCAGTACTTC. Its translation is CASSFTAGAKQYF.

This clone was counted a single time. V is TRBV6-5 and J is TRBJ2-1, with 8 bases identical to TRBD2. Germline lookup yields CDR1 MNHEY and CDR2 SVGAGI. V trimming: 2 bases; J trimming: 7 bases; junction bases outside the gene matches: 7. The length of the CDR3 is 15 residues. CDR3 protein: CASSYGGTRGNEQFF. The CDR3 region has the DNA TGTGCCAGCAGTTACGGAGGGACTAGAGGTAATGAGCAGTTCTTC.

About this clone itself: The sample carries other DNA sequences with the same CDR3. This sequence joins TRBV9 and TRBJ2-7; D uncertain. This CDR3 region has 15 residues. V gave up 0 bases and J gave up 0 bases, with 10 bases separating them. Per the germline V gene, CDR1 is SGDLS and CDR2 is YYNGEE. CDR3 region: CASSVEGLSSYEQYF. The CDR3 DNA reads as TGTGCCAGCAGCGTAGAAGGCTTAAGCTCCTACGAGCAGTACTTC.

The rearrangement joins TRBV11-1 to TRBJ2-7; 8 positions match TRBD2. The CDR3 is 15 residues long. Trimming at V came to 2 bases and at J to 3 bases, leaving 6 bases not matched to a gene. Germline values: CDR1 SGHAT, CDR2 FQDESV (reference sequence). The CDR3 DNA sequence: TGTGCCAGCAGCTTAATCGGGCTAGCGGGCTACGAGCAGTACTTC. This translates into CASSLIGLAGYEQYF.

This clone was detected once. This chain uses TRBV19 with TRBJ2-3; the D is unclear. CDR1 is LNHDA and CDR2 is SQIVND in the germline V gene (reference sequence). This CDR3 has 15 residues. The V end lost 11 bases, the J end lost 2 bases, and 20 bases lay between the germline ends. CDR3 nucleotides: TGTGCCCCCCACCCTGGCGGCCCTACCACAGATACGCAGTATTTT. It yields the protein CAPHPGGPTTDTQYF.

This clone was observed a single time. V usage is TRBV28 and J usage is TRBJ2-3, with D maybe TRBD1 (5 bases). Germline V lookup: CDR1 MDHEN, CDR2 SYDVKM. The CDR3 sequence is 14 residues long. V was shortened by 5 bases and J by 0 bases, with 9 bases between the two germline ends. For the CDR3, the DNA is TGTGCCAGCAGTCTGTCAGGGAGCACAGATACGCAGTATTTT. Translated, it gives CASSLSGSTDTQYF.

The CDR3 spells CASSYSRAHQTQYF. The CDR3 coding sequence is TGTGCCAGCAGTTACTCGAGGGCCCATCAGACCCAGTACTTC. The chain links TRBV6-6 to TRBJ2-5; maybe TRBD2 (5 bases). CDR1 is MNHNY, CDR2 SVGAGI, per germline (reference sequence). There are 14 residues in the CDR3. V gave up 0 bases and J gave up 6 bases, with 11 bases separating them.

V usage is TRBV7-2 and J usage is TRBJ2-7; 8 positions match TRBD2. CDR1 SGHTA and CDR2 FQGNSA come from the germline V gene. The length of the CDR3 is 15 residues. The V and J ends lost 1 base and 1 base, in that order; junction bases with no gene match: 3. The DNA for the CDR3 is TGTGCCAGCAGCTTAGACCAGCGGGGGTCCTACGAGCAGTACTTC. This encodes CASSLDQRGSYEQYF.

The chain combines TRBV5-4 with TRBJ2-7; D uncertain. V was cut by 4 bases and J by 6 bases, with 17 bases left in between. Germline V gene data show CDR1 as SGHNT and CDR2 as YYREEE (reference sequence). CDR3 size: 14 residues. Here the CDR3 DNA reads TGTGCCAGCAGCCACGGGCCAGTTGATGGCGAGCAGTACTTC. It is translated as CASSHGPVDGEQYF.

The chain uses TRBV28 and TRBJ1-1; D remains unclear. V was shortened by 3 bases and J by 1 base, with 9 bases between the two germline ends. CDR3 size: 14 residues. Germline V lookup: CDR1 MDHEN, CDR2 SYDVKM. Written as DNA, the CDR3 is TGTGCCAGCAGTTTTTACAGCACGAACACTGAAGCTTTCTTT. Protein: CASSFYSTNTEAFF. The full variable domain, rest sourced from reference TRBV28 and TRBJ1-1, is DVKVTQSSRYLVKRTGEKVFLECVQDMDHENMFWYRQDPGLGLRLIYFSYDVKMKEKGDIPEGYSVSREKKERFSLILESASTNQTSMYLCASSFYSTNTEAFFGQGTRLTVV.

The chain recombines TRBV7-3 with TRBJ2-5; tentative D call: TRBD1 (5 bases). This CDR3 is built from 13 residues. Germline lookup yields CDR1 SGHTA and CDR2 FQGTGA. With 8 bases removed from V and 4 bases from J, the gap between germline ends came to 14 bases. The CDR3 sequence: CASGSGSGETQYF. CDR3 sequence (DNA): TGTGCCAGCGGGTCAGGGTCTGGAGAGACCCAGTACTTC.

Only a few counts were recorded for this clone. This chain uses TRBV11-2 with TRBJ2-3; the match to TRBD2 covers 11 bases. Germline V gene data show CDR1 as SGHAT and CDR2 as FQNNGV. V dropped 2 bases and J dropped 3; count of bases not matched to a gene: 4. There are 16 residues in the CDR3. The CDR3 spells CASSLLAGGFTDTQYF. CDR3 DNA sequence: TGTGCCAGCAGCTTACTAGCGGGAGGTTTTACAGATACGCAGTATTTT.

V usage is TRBV5-1 and J usage is TRBJ2-3, with a weak D call TRBD1 (6 bases). Trimming pared 0 bases from V and 4 bases from J, leaving 9 bases between. Germline CDR1 and CDR2: SGHRS and YFSETQ. This CDR3 comprises 14 residues. CDR3 amino acids: CASSLGQAPDTQYF. In nucleotides, the CDR3 is TGCGCCAGCAGCTTGGGACAGGCCCCAGATACGCAGTATTTT.

The rearrangement links TRBV4-1 to TRBJ2-7; the match to TRBD1 covers 9 bases. The CDR3 has 15 residues. Trimming cost V 3 bases and J 3 bases; bases outside gene matches: 6. The germline gives CDR1 MGHRA, CDR2 YSYEKL. The CDR3 reads CASSHLDRGDYEQYF. DNA of the CDR3: TGCGCCAGCAGCCATCTAGACAGGGGGGACTACGAGCAGTACTTC.

With respect to this clone: The germline gene is not matched at one end of the junction; a read error may be the cause. The rearrangement joins TRBV7-7 to TRBJ2-1; 9 nucleotides match TRBD2. The CDR3 is 15 amino acids. Germline V gene data show CDR1 as SSHAT and CDR2 as FNYEAQ (reference sequence). The CDR3: CASSSSGRGVGEQFF. As DNA, the CDR3 is TGTGCTAGCAGCAGTAGCGGGAGAGGAGTCGGCGAGCAGTTCTTC. Looking up the rest from reference TRBV7-7 and TRBJ2-1 gives the full variable domain: GAGVSQSPRYKVTKRGQDVTLRCDPISSHATLYWYQQALGQGPEFLTYFNYEAQPDKSGLPSDRFSAERPEGSISTLTIQRTEQRDSAMYRCASSSSGRGVGEQFFGPGTRLTVL.

This chain connects TRBV4-2 to TRBJ2-7, with a weak D call TRBD2 (5 bases). The CDR3 is made up of 19 amino acids. Germline CDR1 reads LGHNA; CDR2 reads YNFKEQ. V was pared by 0 bases and J by 0 bases, with 21 bases between. The CDR3 DNA sequence: TGTGCCAGCAGCCAAGATTTAAGTCCTTGGACTTTAGTCTCCTACGAGCAGTACTTC. This sequence encodes CASSQDLSPWTLVSYEQYF.